A single sample is the source of the 3 T cell receptor beta chains below, sequenced in a study of T cell repertoires in cytomegalovirus infection. TCRdb reanalysed the reads using MiXCR and keeps one entry per CDR3 protein. The data show approximately 390,000 distinct CDR3 sequences, 34% seen once. No antigen has been assigned to these receptors. The sequenced sample was cultured PBMCs, obtained from culture after CMV antigen stimulation. All receptors derive from a human donor in good health (CMV status not recorded). Some clones in this sample may be carry-over from other donors' samples.

The table lists this clonotype with a few counts. The rearrangement links TRBV11-3 to TRBJ2-5, with TRBD2 matching over 8 bases. The CDR3 has 16 residues. Germline CDR1 reads SGHNT; CDR2 reads YENEEA. J was trimmed by 2 bases and V by 0 bases; bases with no gene match: 5. The CDR3 spells CASSLEGTRSQETQYF. The CDR3 nucleotides read TGTGCCAGCAGCTTAGAGGGGACTAGGTCTCAAGAGACCCAGTACTTC. The full variable domain, in which reference TRBV11-3 and TRBJ2-5 provide the parts outside the CDR3, is EAGVVQSPRYKIIEKKQPVAFWCNPISGHNTLYWYLQNLGQGPELLIRYENEEAVDDSQLPKDRFSAERLKGVDSTLKIQPAELGDSAVYLCASSLEGTRSQETQYFGPGTRLLVL.

This clonotype was picked up a small number of times. The rearrangement uses TRBV5-1 and TRBJ2-2; tentative D call: TRBD2 (6 bases). Per germline, CDR1 SGHRS and CDR2 YFSETQ. Trimming pared 0 bases from V and 1 base from J, leaving 7 bases between. There are 15 residues in the CDR3. CDR3 loop: CASSLDSGNTGELFF. The CDR3 bases are TGCGCCAGCAGCTTGGATAGCGGGAACACCGGGGAGCTGTTTTTT. Looking up the rest from reference TRBV5-1 and TRBJ2-2 gives the full variable domain: KAGVTQTPRYLIKTRGQQVTLSCSPISGHRSVSWYQQTPGQGLQFLFEYFSETQRNKGNFPGRFSGRQFSNSRSEMNVSTLELGDSALYLCASSLDSGNTGELFFGEGSRLTVL.

Concerning this clonotype: This clone may be a read error of a much larger clone one base away. This chain joins TRBV7-2 and TRBJ1-2, with D hard to call. Looked up from germline, CDR1 is SGHTA and CDR2 is FQGNSA. Trimming left V 8 bases short and J 3 bases short, with 13 bases between. The CDR3 is 13 amino acids. CDR3 protein: CASGPFGYYGYTF. CDR3 sequence (DNA): TGTGCCAGCGGCCCCTTTGGGTACTATGGCTACACCTTC.